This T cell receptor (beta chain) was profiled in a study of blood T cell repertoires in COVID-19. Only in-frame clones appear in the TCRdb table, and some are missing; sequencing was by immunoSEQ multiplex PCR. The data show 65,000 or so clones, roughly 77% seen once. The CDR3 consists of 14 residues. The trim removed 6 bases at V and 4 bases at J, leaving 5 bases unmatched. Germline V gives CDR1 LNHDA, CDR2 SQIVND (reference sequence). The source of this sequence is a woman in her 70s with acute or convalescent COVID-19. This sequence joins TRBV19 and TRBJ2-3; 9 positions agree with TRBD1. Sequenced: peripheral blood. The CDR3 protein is CASRDRGGSDTQYF. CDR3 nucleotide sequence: TGTGCCAGTAGGGACAGGGGCGGTTCAGATACGCAGTATTTT.